The text below deals with one T cell receptor (beta chain). The data derive from a study of blood T cell repertoires in COVID-19. On the study more broadly: The study drew acute and convalescent COVID-19 samples from the United States, Italy and Spain. The analysed material was cDNA or gDNA that came from T cells, B-cell-depleted T cells, or PBMCs.

V lost 0 bases, J lost 2 bases, and 17 bases lay in between. The CDR3 runs to 18 residues. Germline V gives CDR1 SGDLS, CDR2 YYNGEE. TCRdb keeps only in-frame clones here, not all; method: immunoSEQ multiplex PCR. The top ten clones hold approximately 5.3% of a sample with over 200,000 clones, around 85% of them seen once. The sequence came from a human donor in a cohort sampled during active COVID-19. J is TRBJ2-2 and V is TRBV9; D remains ambiguous. Material: peripheral blood. The chain's CDR3 is CASSVGFSAAINTGELFF. The CDR3 bases are TGTGCCAGCAGCGTAGGTTTCTCTGCCGCGATAAACACCGGGGAGCTGTTTTTT.